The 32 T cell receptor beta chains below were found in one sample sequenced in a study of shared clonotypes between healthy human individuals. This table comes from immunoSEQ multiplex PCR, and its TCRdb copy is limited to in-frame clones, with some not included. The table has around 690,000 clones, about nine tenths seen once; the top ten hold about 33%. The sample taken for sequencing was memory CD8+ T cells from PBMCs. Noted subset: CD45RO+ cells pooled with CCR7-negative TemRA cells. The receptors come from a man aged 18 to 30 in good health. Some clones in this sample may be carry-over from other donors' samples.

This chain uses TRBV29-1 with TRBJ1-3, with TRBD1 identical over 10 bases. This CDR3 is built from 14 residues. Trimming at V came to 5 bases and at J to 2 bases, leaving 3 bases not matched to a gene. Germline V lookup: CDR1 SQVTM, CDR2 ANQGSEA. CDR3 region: CSVSGTGAGNTIYF. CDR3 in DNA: TGCAGCGTTTCCGGGACAGGGGCTGGAAACACCATATATTTT.

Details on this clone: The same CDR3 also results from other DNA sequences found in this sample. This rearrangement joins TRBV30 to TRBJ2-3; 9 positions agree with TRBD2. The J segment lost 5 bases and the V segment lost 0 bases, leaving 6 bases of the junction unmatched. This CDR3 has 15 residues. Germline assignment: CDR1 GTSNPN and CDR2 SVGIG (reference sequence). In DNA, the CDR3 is TGTGCCTGGAGTGTGTTAGCGGGAGTAGGAGATACGCAGTATTTT. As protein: CAWSVLAGVGDTQYF.

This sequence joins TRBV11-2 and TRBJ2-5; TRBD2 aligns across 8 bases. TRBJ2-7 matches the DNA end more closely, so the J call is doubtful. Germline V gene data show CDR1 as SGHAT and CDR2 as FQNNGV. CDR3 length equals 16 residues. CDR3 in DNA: TGTGCCAGCAGCTCCCCCTGGGTCCTAGCGGGCTACGAGCAGTACTTC. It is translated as CASSSPWVLAGYEQYF.

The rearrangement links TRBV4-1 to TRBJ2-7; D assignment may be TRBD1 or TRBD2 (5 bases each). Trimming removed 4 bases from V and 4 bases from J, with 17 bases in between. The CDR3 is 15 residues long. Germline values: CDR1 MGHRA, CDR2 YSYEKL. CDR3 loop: CASSPRLGPTYEQYF. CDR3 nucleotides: TGCGCCAGCAGCCCTAGATTGGGACCAACTTACGAGCAGTACTTC.

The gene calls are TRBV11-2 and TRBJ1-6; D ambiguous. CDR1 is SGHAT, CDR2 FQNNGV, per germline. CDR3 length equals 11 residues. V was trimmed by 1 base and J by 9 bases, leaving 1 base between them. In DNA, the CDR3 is TGTGCCAGCAGCTTAGCTTCACCCCTCCACTTT. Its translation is CASSLASPLHF.

CDR3 bases: TGTGCCAGCAGTTACTCTTCCGATAGCAATCAGCCCCAGCATTTT. This gives the protein CASSYSSDSNQPQHF. The chain joins TRBV6-5 to TRBJ1-5; D is undetermined. CDR3 length: 15 residues. CDR1 is MNHEY, CDR2 SVGAGI, per germline. V was clipped by 0 bases and J by 0 bases, with 6 bases between them.

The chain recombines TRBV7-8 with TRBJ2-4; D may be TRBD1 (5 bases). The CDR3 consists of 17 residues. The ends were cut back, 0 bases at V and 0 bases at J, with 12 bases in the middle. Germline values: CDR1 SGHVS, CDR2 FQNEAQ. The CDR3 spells CASSLAEQALAKNIQYF. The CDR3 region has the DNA TGTGCCAGCAGCTTAGCGGAACAGGCCCTAGCCAAAAACATTCAGTACTTC.

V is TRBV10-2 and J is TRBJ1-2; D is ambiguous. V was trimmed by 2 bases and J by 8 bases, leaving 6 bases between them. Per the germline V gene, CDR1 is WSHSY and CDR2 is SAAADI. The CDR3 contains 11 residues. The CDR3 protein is CASSEGGGYTF. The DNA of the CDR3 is TGCGCCAGCAGTGAGGGAGGGGGCTACACCTTC.

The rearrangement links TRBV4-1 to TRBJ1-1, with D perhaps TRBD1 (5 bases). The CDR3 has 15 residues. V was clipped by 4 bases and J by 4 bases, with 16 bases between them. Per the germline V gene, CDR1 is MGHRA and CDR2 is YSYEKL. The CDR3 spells CASSRVGLRGTEAFF. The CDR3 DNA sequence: TGCGCCAGCAGCCGAGTGGGGCTGAGGGGCACTGAAGCTTTCTTT.

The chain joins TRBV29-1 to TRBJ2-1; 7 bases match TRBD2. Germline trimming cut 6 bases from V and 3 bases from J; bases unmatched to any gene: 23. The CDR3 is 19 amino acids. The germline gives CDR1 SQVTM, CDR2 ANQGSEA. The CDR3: CSVLGLEIGSNYNYNEQFF. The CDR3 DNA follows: TGCAGCGTACTCGGACTAGAAATTGGCTCCAACTATAACTACAATGAGCAGTTCTTC.

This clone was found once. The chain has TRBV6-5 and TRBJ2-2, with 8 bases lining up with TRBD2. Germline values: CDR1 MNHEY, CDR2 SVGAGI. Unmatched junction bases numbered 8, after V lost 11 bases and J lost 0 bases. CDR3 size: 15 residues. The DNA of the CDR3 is TGTGCCGCCGGGGGGGAGGGCCCGAACACCGGGGAGCTGTTTTTT. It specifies CAAGGEGPNTGELFF.

The CDR3 DNA reads TGTGCCAGCAGTTTTTCGTTGACAGGGAGGGCCAACGTCCTGACTTTC. Its translation: CASSFSLTGRANVLTF. The chain has TRBV28 and TRBJ2-6; TRBD1 matches 7 bases. After removal of 3 bases from V and 5 bases from J, the junction contained 7 bases not matched to a gene. CDR3 length: 16 amino acids. The germline CDR1 and CDR2 sequences are MDHEN and SYDVKM.

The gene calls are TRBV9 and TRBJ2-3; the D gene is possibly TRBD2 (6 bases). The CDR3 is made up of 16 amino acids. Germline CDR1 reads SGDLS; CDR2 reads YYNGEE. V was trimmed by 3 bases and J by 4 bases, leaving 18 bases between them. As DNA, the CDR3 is TGTGCCAGCAGCGATTGGAAGGGAGGAAAGGCAGATACGCAGTATTTT. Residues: CASSDWKGGKADTQYF.

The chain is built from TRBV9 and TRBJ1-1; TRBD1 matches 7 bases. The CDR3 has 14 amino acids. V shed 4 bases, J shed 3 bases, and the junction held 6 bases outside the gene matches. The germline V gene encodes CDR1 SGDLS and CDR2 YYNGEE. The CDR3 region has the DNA TGTGCCAGCAGCTTCAGGGGGACGGACACTGAAGCTTTCTTT. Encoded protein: CASSFRGTDTEAFF.

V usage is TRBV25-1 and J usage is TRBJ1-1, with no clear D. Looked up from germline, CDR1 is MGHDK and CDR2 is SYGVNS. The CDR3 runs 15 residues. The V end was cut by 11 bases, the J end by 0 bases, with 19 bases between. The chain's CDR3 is CASETSTIMNTEAFF. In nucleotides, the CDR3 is TGTGCCTCGGAAACGAGCACGATTATGAACACTGAAGCTTTCTTT.

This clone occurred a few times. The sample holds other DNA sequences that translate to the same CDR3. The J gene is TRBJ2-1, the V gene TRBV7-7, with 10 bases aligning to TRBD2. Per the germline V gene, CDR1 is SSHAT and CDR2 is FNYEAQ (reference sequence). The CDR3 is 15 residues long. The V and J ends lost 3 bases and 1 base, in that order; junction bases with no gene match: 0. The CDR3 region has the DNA TGTGCCAGCAGCTTGGGACTAGCGTCCTACAATGAGCAGTTCTTC. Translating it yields CASSLGLASYNEQFF. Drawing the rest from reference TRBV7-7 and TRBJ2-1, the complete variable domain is GAGVSQSPRYKVTKRGQDVTLRCDPISSHATLYWYQQALGQGPEFLTYFNYEAQPDKSGLPSDRFSAERPEGSISTLTIQRTEQRDSAMYRCASSLGLASYNEQFFGPGTRLTVL.

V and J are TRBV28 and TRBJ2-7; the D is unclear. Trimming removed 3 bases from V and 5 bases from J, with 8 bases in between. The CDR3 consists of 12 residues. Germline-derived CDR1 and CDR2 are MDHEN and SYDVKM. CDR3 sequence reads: CASSFGVDEQYF. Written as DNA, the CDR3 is TGTGCCAGCAGTTTTGGGGTAGACGAGCAGTACTTC.

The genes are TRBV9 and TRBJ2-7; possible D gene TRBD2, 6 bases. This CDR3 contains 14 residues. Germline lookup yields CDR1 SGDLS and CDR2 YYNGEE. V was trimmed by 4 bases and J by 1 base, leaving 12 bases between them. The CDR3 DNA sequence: TGTGCCAGCAGCACCGGGGAGGAATCCTACGAGCAGTACTTC. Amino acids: CASSTGEESYEQYF.

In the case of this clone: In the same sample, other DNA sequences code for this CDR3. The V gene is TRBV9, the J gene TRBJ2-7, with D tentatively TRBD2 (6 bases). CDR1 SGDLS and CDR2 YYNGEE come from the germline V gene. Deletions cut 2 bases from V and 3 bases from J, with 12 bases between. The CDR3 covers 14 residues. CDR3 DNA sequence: TGTGCCAGCAGCGTTGGAGTCGGGGGCTACGAGCAGTACTTC. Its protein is CASSVGVGGYEQYF.

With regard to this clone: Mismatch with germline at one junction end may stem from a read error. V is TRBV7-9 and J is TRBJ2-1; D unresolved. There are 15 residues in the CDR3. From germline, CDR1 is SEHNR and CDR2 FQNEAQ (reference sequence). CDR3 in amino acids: CASSPRLRLINQQFF. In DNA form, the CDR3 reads TGTGCCAGCAGCCCACGACTCCGCCTTATCAATCAGCAGTTCTTC.

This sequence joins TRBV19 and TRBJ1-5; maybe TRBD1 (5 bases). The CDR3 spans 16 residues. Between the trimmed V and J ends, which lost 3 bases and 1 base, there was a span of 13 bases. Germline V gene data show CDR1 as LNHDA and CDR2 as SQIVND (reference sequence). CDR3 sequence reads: CASSMTGGWSNQPQHF. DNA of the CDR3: TGTGCCAGTAGTATGACGGGGGGATGGAGCAATCAGCCCCAGCATTTT.

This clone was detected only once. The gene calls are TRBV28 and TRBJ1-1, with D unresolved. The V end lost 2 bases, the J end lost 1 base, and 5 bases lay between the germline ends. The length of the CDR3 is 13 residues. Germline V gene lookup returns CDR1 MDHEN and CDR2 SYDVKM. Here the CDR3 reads CASSLSPNTEAFF. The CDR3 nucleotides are TGTGCCAGCAGTTTAAGCCCGAACACTGAAGCTTTCTTT.

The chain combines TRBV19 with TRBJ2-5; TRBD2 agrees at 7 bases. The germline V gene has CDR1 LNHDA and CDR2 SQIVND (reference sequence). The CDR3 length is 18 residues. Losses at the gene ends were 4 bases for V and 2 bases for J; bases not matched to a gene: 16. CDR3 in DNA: TGTGCCAGTAGTAGGGGCTTGGGAGGGTCTCTCGCTCAAGAGACCCAGTACTTC. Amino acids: CASSRGLGGSLAQETQYF. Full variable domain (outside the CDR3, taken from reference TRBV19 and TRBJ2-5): DGGITQSPKYLFRKEGQNVTLSCEQNLNHDAMYWYRQDPGQGLRLIYYSQIVNDFQKGDIAEGYSVSREKKESFPLTVTSAQKNPTAFYLCASSRGLGGSLAQETQYFGPGTRLLVL.

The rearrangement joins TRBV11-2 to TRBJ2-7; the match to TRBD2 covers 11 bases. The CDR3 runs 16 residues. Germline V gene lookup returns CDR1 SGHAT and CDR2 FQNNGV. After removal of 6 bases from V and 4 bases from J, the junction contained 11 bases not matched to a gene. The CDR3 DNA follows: TGTGCCAGCAGATATACCGGGACTAGCGGAAATTACGAGCAGTACTTC. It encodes CASRYTGTSGNYEQYF.

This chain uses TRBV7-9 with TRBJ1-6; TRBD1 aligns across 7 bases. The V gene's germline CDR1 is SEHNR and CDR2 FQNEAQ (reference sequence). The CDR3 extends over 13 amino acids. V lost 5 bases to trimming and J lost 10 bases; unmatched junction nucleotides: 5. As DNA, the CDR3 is TGTGCCAGCAGCCTGGACAGGAGCTCACCCCTCCACTTT. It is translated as CASSLDRSSPLHF. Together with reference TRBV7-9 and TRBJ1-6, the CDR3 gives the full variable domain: DTGVSQNPRHKITKRGQNVTFRCDPISEHNRLYWYRQTLGQGPEFLTYFQNEAQLEKSRLLSDRFSAERPKGSFSTLEIQRTEQGDSAMYLCASSLDRSSPLHFGNGTRLTVT.

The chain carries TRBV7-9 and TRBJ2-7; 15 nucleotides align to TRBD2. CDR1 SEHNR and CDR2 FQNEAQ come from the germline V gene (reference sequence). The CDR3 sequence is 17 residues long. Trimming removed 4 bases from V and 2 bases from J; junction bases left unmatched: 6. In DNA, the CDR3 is TGTGCCAGCAGCTCGAGGACTAGCGGGAGGGCCCCCTACGAGCAGTACTTC. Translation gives CASSSRTSGRAPYEQYF.

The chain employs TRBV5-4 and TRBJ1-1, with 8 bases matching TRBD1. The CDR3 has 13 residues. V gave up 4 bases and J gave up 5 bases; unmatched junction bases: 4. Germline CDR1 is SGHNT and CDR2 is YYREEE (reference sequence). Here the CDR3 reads CASSKDRVTEAFF. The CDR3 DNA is TGTGCCAGCAGCAAGGACAGGGTAACTGAAGCTTTCTTT.

CDR3 sequence (DNA): TGTGCCAGGAACCCACAGGGGTCCGGGGCCAACGTCCTGACTTTC. This codes for CARNPQGSGANVLTF. The genes are TRBV19 and TRBJ2-6, with 7 bases lining up with TRBD1. The trim removed 9 bases at V and 4 bases at J, leaving 9 bases unmatched. CDR1 and CDR2 from the germline V gene are LNHDA and SQIVND (reference sequence). This CDR3 has 15 residues.

CDR3 nucleotide sequence: TGTGCCAGCAGCCTCCCCGTTGACAGGGGCTGGCACTATGGCTACACCTTC. Translating gives CASSLPVDRGWHYGYTF. The chain is built from TRBV5-8 and TRBJ1-2; 8 bases align to TRBD1. Losses at the gene ends were 4 bases for V and 3 bases for J; bases not matched to a gene: 14. The germline V gene encodes CDR1 SGHTS and CDR2 YDEGEE. This CDR3 is 17 amino acids long.

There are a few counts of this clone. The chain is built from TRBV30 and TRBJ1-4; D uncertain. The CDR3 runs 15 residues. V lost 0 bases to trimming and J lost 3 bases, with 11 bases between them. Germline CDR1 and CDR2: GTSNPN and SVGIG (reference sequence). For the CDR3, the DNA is TGTGCCTGGAGTGTACTCTGGCAGTCTAATGAAAAACTGTTTTTT. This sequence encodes CAWSVLWQSNEKLFF.

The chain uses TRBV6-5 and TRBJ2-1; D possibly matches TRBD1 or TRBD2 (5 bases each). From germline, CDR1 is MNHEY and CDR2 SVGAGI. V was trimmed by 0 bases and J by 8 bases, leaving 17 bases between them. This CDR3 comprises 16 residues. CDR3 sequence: CASSYSVGETLHEQFF. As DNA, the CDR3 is TGTGCCAGCAGTTACTCCGTGGGGGAAACCCTCCATGAGCAGTTCTTC.

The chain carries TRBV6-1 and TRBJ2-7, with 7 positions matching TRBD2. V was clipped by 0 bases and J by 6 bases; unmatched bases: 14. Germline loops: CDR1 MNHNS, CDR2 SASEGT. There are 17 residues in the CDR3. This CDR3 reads CASSEAPGGRELSEQYF. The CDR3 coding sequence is TGTGCCAGCAGTGAAGCCCCTGGAGGGAGGGAATTATCCGAGCAGTACTTC.